This TCR beta chain was documented in a study of blood T cells in healthy people across ages. A J-beta primer mix and a sample-barcoded 5' primer were used in a second PCR of about 7 to 12 cycles. TCRdb reanalysed the 5' RACE reads using MiXCR and keeps one entry per CDR3 protein. The table shows over 450,000 distinct CDR3 sequences, with around 24% occurring only once. The CDR3 contains 17 residues. CDR1 and CDR2 (germline): MNHEY, SVGAGI. The V and J ends lost 0 bases and 2 bases respectively, with 16 bases between them. The same data also went into a second study, on T cells of mothers and their children.

Sequencing was performed on blood. This sequence originates from a boy between 10 and 17 years old in good health. This chain links TRBV6-5 with TRBJ1-2; no clear D gene. In DNA, the CDR3 is TGTGCCAGCAGTTACTCCCCCCATCAGACCTCGAACTATGGCTACACCTTC. This gives the protein CASSYSPHQTSNYGYTF.